One and the same sample provided the 29 T cell receptor beta chains below, sequenced in a study of blood T cell repertoires in COVID-19. Sequenced by immunoSEQ multiplex PCR; TCRdb stores in-frame clones only, minus some. The sample yields roughly 200,000 clones, around nine tenths seen once. Sequencing was carried out using peripheral blood. Source of these receptors: a man aged 60-69 years who had recovered from COVID-19.

The V gene is TRBV7-2, the J gene TRBJ1-6; 8 positions match TRBD1. V trimming: 2 bases; J trimming: 6 bases; junction bases outside the gene matches: 6. This CDR3 has 16 amino acids. Germline V CDR1 and CDR2: SGHTA, FQGNSA. The CDR3 bases are TGTGCCAGCAGCTTACCGACAGGGGTTAGTAATTCACCCCTCCACTTT. This codes for CASSLPTGVSNSPLHF.

The CDR3 nucleotides read TGTGCCAGCAGCCCGCCGCGGCCCCTGGGTACTGAAGCTTTCTTT. Its protein is CASSPPRPLGTEAFF. This chain links TRBV7-9 with TRBJ1-1, with D unclear. The germline V and J ends were trimmed by 5 bases and 5 bases, with 18 bases remaining between them. The CDR3 totals 15 residues. CDR1 and CDR2 from the germline V gene are SEHNR and FQNEAQ (reference sequence).

The rearrangement joins TRBV28 to TRBJ2-1; 10 nucleotides match TRBD1. This CDR3 is 15 amino acids long. V gave up 6 bases and J gave up 4 bases; unmatched junction bases: 6. CDR1 and CDR2 from the germline V gene are MDHEN and SYDVKM. CDR3 protein: CASSTTGGEYNEQFF. CDR3 bases: TGTGCCAGCAGCACGACAGGGGGCGAATACAATGAGCAGTTCTTC.

The chain combines TRBV11-3 with TRBJ2-7; TRBD2 matches 9 bases. The CDR3 is made up of 14 amino acids. Germline CDR1 is SGHNT and CDR2 is YENEEA. The V gene end was trimmed by 4 bases and the J gene end by 2 bases; junction bases not matched to a gene: 3. CDR3 sequence: CASSSTSGTYEQYF. The CDR3 coding sequence is TGTGCCAGCAGCTCGACTAGCGGAACCTACGAGCAGTACTTC. The full variable domain, rest sourced from reference TRBV11-3 and TRBJ2-7, is EAGVVQSPRYKIIEKKQPVAFWCNPISGHNTLYWYLQNLGQGPELLIRYENEEAVDDSQLPKDRFSAERLKGVDSTLKIQPAELGDSAVYLCASSSTSGTYEQYFGPGTRLTVT.

This chain links TRBV19 with TRBJ2-3; 7 bases map to TRBD1. The CDR3 is made up of 15 amino acids. After removal of 4 bases from V and 2 bases from J, the junction contained 6 bases not matched to a gene. The germline V gene has CDR1 LNHDA and CDR2 SQIVND (reference sequence). The CDR3 nucleotides are TGTGCCAGTAGTAGCCCGACAGGGTTCACAGATACGCAGTATTTT. Residues: CASSSPTGFTDTQYF.

V is TRBV5-1 and J is TRBJ2-7, with D uncertain. Germline assignment: CDR1 SGHRS and CDR2 YFSETQ. V dropped 5 bases and J dropped 1 base, with 7 bases sitting between them. The CDR3 runs 12 residues. The CDR3 coding sequence is TGCGCCAGCAGTGGGCAATCCTACGAGCAGTACTTC. Amino acids: CASSGQSYEQYF.

The rearrangement uses TRBV5-1 and TRBJ1-5, with TRBD1 matching 8 bases. This CDR3 region has 17 residues. Germline V gene lookup returns CDR1 SGHRS and CDR2 YFSETQ. The V segment lost 0 bases and the J segment 0 bases; nucleotides outside the gene matches: 5. CDR3 sequence: CASSLGAGGFSNQPQHF. The CDR3 DNA is TGCGCCAGCAGCTTGGGGGCAGGGGGCTTTAGCAATCAGCCCCAGCATTTT. Full variable domain (missing parts from reference TRBV5-1 and TRBJ1-5): KAGVTQTPRYLIKTRGQQVTLSCSPISGHRSVSWYQQTPGQGLQFLFEYFSETQRNKGNFPGRFSGRQFSNSRSEMNVSTLELGDSALYLCASSLGAGGFSNQPQHFGDGTRLSIL.

In regard to this clone: Additional DNA sequences in this sample encode the identical CDR3. The V and J genes are TRBV24-1 and TRBJ1-5; no reliable D call. V lost 4 bases, J lost 11 bases, and 11 bases lay in between. The CDR3 sequence is 12 residues long. Germline assignment: CDR1 KGHDR and CDR2 SFDVKD. The CDR3 here is CATSDPGGAQHF. In DNA form, the CDR3 reads TGTGCCACCAGTGACCCGGGTGGAGCCCAGCATTTT.

V is TRBV15 and J is TRBJ2-1; 7 bases agree with TRBD2. The junction had 10 bases not matched to a gene; V was cut back by 8 bases and J by 6 bases. Germline lookup yields CDR1 LNHNV and CDR2 YYDKDF (reference sequence). CDR3 length: 14 amino acids. The CDR3 spells CATAPGGLPNEQFF. CDR3 nucleotide sequence: TGTGCCACCGCTCCGGGAGGCCTCCCCAATGAGCAGTTCTTC.

The chain joins TRBV10-3 to TRBJ2-2, with 7 nucleotides matching TRBD1. Germline assignment: CDR1 ENHRY and CDR2 SYGVKD. The CDR3 spans 14 residues. Unmatched junction bases numbered 3, after V lost 3 bases and J lost 5 bases. The CDR3 DNA reads TGTGCCATCAGTGACCAACAGGGGACCGGGGAGCTGTTTTTT. As protein: CAISDQQGTGELFF.

The chain joins TRBV11-2 to TRBJ2-7, with 8 bases lining up with TRBD1. Germline CDR1 is SGHAT and CDR2 is FQNNGV. There are 14 residues in the CDR3. The J segment lost 0 bases and the V segment lost 5 bases, leaving 3 bases of the junction unmatched. Here the CDR3 reads CASSRDRNSYEQYF. As DNA, the CDR3 is TGTGCCAGCAGCCGGGACAGGAACTCCTACGAGCAGTACTTC.

This chain joins TRBV5-1 and TRBJ1-2, with 9 bases identical to TRBD1. V trimming: 4 bases; J trimming: 4 bases; junction bases outside the gene matches: 11. This CDR3 is built from 16 residues. Looked up from germline, CDR1 is SGHRS and CDR2 is YFSETQ. Here the CDR3 reads CASSPALTGGLYGYTF. CDR3 DNA sequence: TGCGCCAGCAGCCCCGCCTTGACAGGGGGGCTCTATGGCTACACCTTC.

This clone was seen only a few times. CDR3 DNA sequence: TGTGCCAGCAAAAGAGGGCTAAATGAAAAACTGTTTTTT. Its translation is CASKRGLNEKLFF. The rearrangement uses TRBV7-9 and TRBJ1-4; unclear D gene. Trimming shortened V by 7 bases and J by 5 bases, and 11 bases separated the two germline ends. This CDR3 is built from 13 residues. Germline-derived CDR1 and CDR2 are SEHNR and FQNEAQ (reference sequence). Full variable domain (rest looked up from reference TRBV7-9 and TRBJ1-4): DTGVSQNPRHKITKRGQNVTFRCDPISEHNRLYWYRQTLGQGPEFLTYFQNEAQLEKSRLLSDRFSAERPKGSFSTLEIQRTEQGDSAMYLCASKRGLNEKLFFGSGTQLSVL.

CDR3 loop: CASSPRGGRLASGNTIYF. The CDR3 DNA is TGTGCCAGCAGCCCTAGAGGAGGGAGACTGGCCTCTGGAAACACCATATATTTT. The chain recombines TRBV7-9 with TRBJ1-3; D call uncertain. CDR3 length equals 18 residues. V shed 5 bases and J shed 0 bases, with 20 bases lying between them. Germline V gene data show CDR1 as SEHNR and CDR2 as FQNEAQ (reference sequence).

This chain joins TRBV7-9 and TRBJ2-2; 7 bases map to TRBD1. The ends lost 1 base at V and 3 bases at J; junction bases unmatched: 2. CDR1 is SEHNR and CDR2 is FQNEAQ in the germline V gene (reference sequence). This CDR3 spans 15 amino acids. CDR3 coding DNA: TGTGCCAGCAGCTTAGGACAGGGACACACCGGGGAGCTGTTTTTT. Encoded protein: CASSLGQGHTGELFF.

In DNA form, the CDR3 reads TGTGCCAGCAGGGAGGGGGCGGACCAAGAGACCCAGTACTTC. It encodes CASREGADQETQYF. V usage is TRBV5-4 and J usage is TRBJ2-5; TRBD1 is a possible D gene (7 bases). Germline V lookup: CDR1 SGHNT, CDR2 YYREEE (reference sequence). This CDR3 has 14 amino acids. V was clipped by 5 bases and J by 0 bases, with 11 bases between them.

This chain links TRBV5-4 with TRBJ2-1; 11 positions match TRBD1. Trimming at V came to 5 bases and at J to 8 bases, leaving 9 bases not matched to a gene. Germline V CDR1 and CDR2: SGHNT, YYREEE (reference sequence). There are 15 residues in the CDR3. This chain's CDR3 is CASSPPGQGGYEQFF. The CDR3 region has the DNA TGTGCCAGCAGTCCTCCGGGACAGGGGGGATATGAGCAGTTCTTC.

The genes are TRBV7-3 and TRBJ1-1; D possibly corresponds to TRBD1 (5 bases). CDR1 SGHTA and CDR2 FQGTGA come from the germline V gene. This CDR3 contains 13 residues. V shed 4 bases and J shed 3 bases, with 9 bases lying between them. The CDR3: CASSSSRDTEAFF. In nucleotides, the CDR3 is TGTGCCAGCAGCTCATCCAGGGACACTGAAGCTTTCTTT.

This clone was found once. V gene TRBV12-5 combines with J gene TRBJ2-1; 7 bases line up with TRBD1. This CDR3 has 13 amino acids. V lost 2 bases and J lost 16; bases outside the gene matches: 11. Germline V gene data show CDR1 as LGHNT and CDR2 as FRNRAP. Written as DNA, the CDR3 is TGTGCTAGTGGTTTGACGAACCGGGACAGTGTTTTCTTC. It is translated as CASGLTNRDSVFF.

The chain uses TRBV30 and TRBJ2-7; no reliable D call. The CDR3 has 16 amino acids. CDR1 GTSNPN and CDR2 SVGIG come from the germline V gene (reference sequence). Between the trimmed V and J ends, which lost 0 bases and 3 bases, there was a span of 18 bases. CDR3 nucleotides: TGTGCCTGGAGTGTATCCCCACCGGGTTTCTTCTACGAGCAGTACTTC. It yields the protein CAWSVSPPGFFYEQYF.

This sequence joins TRBV27 and TRBJ2-1; 10 nucleotides agree with TRBD2. CDR3 length: 17 amino acids. Germline CDR1 MNHEY, CDR2 SMNVEV (reference sequence). With V trimmed by 8 bases and J by 3 bases, 13 bases remained unmatched. CDR3 amino acids: CASGRVAGGGSYNEQFF. The CDR3 DNA is TGTGCCAGCGGTCGGGTAGCGGGAGGAGGTAGCTACAATGAGCAGTTCTTC.

The chain joins TRBV27 to TRBJ1-4; TRBD1 agrees at 7 bases. Germline V gene lookup returns CDR1 MNHEY and CDR2 SMNVEV (reference sequence). There are 15 residues in the CDR3. Trimming took 7 bases from V and 3 from J; bases not matched to a gene: 8. The CDR3 nucleotides are TGTGCCAGCACTTCAGGGGGTACGGCTAATGAAAAACTGTTTTTT. This gives the protein CASTSGGTANEKLFF. Filled out from reference TRBV27 and TRBJ1-4, the complete variable domain reads EAQVTQNPRYLITVTGKKLTVTCSQNMNHEYMSWYRQDPGLGLRQIYYSMNVEVTDKGDVPEGYKVSRKEKRNFPLILESPSPNQTSLYFCASTSGGTANEKLFFGSGTQLSVL.

This clone has ten or more counts. V gene TRBV28 combines with J gene TRBJ2-7, with D tentatively TRBD1 (6 bases). CDR1 and CDR2 (germline): MDHEN, SYDVKM. V dropped 7 bases and J dropped 0 bases, with 13 bases sitting between them. The CDR3 has 14 amino acids. CDR3 sequence (DNA): TGTGCCAGCAACTCAGTAGGGGGCTCCTACGAGCAGTACTTC. Translating gives CASNSVGGSYEQYF.

This clone was seen once. This chain connects TRBV5-1 to TRBJ2-7, with 10 bases fitting TRBD1. The CDR3 is made up of 14 amino acids. Germline CDR1 SGHRS, CDR2 YFSETQ. V lost 4 bases and J lost 2; bases outside the gene matches: 3. CDR3 loop: CASSPGQGAYEQYF. For the CDR3, the DNA is TGCGCCAGCAGCCCAGGACAGGGGGCCTACGAGCAGTACTTC.

The genes are TRBV10-2 and TRBJ2-3; 13 bases align to TRBD2. V was pared by 10 bases and J by 6 bases, with 16 bases of the junction left unmatched. From germline, CDR1 is WSHSY and CDR2 SAAADI. This CDR3 comprises 17 residues. The CDR3 protein is CAILTPQGLAGEDTQYF. DNA of the CDR3: TGCGCCATCCTAACCCCCCAAGGACTAGCGGGAGAGGATACGCAGTATTTT.

V and J are TRBV14 and TRBJ2-1, with TRBD2 identical over 12 bases. Germline-derived CDR1 and CDR2 are SGHDN and FVKESK. There are 19 residues in the CDR3. The trim removed 1 base at V and 12 bases at J, leaving 19 bases unmatched. CDR3 protein: CASSQGRLEAGLAGTVQFF. The DNA of the CDR3 is TGTGCCAGCAGCCAAGGCCGCCTTGAAGCCGGACTAGCGGGAACCGTGCAGTTCTTC.

In this sample, this clone turned up many times. The CDR3 DNA reads TGTGCCAGCAGTGACTCAGCGGGGGCCACAGATACGCAGTATTTT. Residues: CASSDSAGATDTQYF. The chain employs TRBV6-4 and TRBJ2-3, with 8 bases aligning to TRBD2. V was clipped by 0 bases and J by 2 bases; unmatched bases: 1. Germline loops: CDR1 MRHNA, CDR2 SNTAGT. CDR3 length equals 15 residues.

V is TRBV6-6 and J is TRBJ1-1, with TRBD1 as a possible D gene (5 bases). CDR3 length: 14 residues. Germline V gene lookup returns CDR1 MNHNY and CDR2 SVGAGI (reference sequence). V was trimmed by 4 bases and J by 3 bases, leaving 12 bases between them. The CDR3 region has the DNA TGTGCCAGCAGTTCATCAGGGTTTGACACTGAAGCTTTCTTT. It yields the protein CASSSSGFDTEAFF.

This sequence joins TRBV18 and TRBJ2-5, with 10 bases identical to TRBD2. V shed 2 bases, J shed 4 bases, and the junction held 7 bases outside the gene matches. This CDR3 has 16 residues. The germline CDR1 and CDR2 sequences are KGHSH and LQKENI. CDR3: CASSPGAGGKGETQYF. For the CDR3, the DNA is TGTGCCAGCTCACCAGGAGCGGGGGGGAAAGGAGAGACCCAGTACTTC.